The sequence of this TCR beta chain was determined in a study of shared clonotypes between healthy human individuals. V gave up 4 bases and J gave up 3 bases; unmatched junction bases: 5. CDR3 length equals 15 residues. Germline CDR1 is MNHEY and CDR2 is SVGAGI. Method: immunoSEQ multiplex PCR; TCRdb's copy keeps in-frame clones and lacks some. Of 800,000 or so clones in the sample, just over 95% were seen once. In its sample, this clone was seen once. CD45RO-negative, CCR7-positively selected cells formed the naive CD8 fraction, excluding terminally differentiated effector memory CD45RA+ cells. The sequenced sample consisted of naive CD8+ T cells sorted from blood. This chain links TRBV6-5 with TRBJ1-2, with 10 nucleotides matching TRBD1. This sequence was found in a man younger than 45 in good health. CDR3 sequence (DNA): TGTGCCAGCAGTTTCCGACAGGGGGCTGACTATGGCTACACCTTC. It encodes CASSFRQGADYGYTF.